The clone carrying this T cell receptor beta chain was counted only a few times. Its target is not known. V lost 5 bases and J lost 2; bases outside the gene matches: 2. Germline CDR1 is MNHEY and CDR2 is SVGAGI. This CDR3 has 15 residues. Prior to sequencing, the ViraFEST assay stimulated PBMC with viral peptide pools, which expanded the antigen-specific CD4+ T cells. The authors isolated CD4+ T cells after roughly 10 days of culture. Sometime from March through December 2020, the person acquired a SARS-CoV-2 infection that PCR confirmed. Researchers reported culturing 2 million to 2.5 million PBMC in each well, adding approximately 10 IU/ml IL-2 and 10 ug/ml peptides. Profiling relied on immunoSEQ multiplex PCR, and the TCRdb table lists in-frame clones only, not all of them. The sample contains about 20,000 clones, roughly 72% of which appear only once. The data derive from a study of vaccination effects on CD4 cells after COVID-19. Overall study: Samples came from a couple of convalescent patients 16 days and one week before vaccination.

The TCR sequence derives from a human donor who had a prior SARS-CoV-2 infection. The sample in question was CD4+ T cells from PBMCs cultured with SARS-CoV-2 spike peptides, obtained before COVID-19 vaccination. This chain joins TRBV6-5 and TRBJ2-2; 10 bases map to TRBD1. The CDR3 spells CASSRQGANTGELFF. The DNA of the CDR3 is TGTGCCAGCAGTCGACAGGGGGCAAACACCGGGGAGCTGTTTTTT.